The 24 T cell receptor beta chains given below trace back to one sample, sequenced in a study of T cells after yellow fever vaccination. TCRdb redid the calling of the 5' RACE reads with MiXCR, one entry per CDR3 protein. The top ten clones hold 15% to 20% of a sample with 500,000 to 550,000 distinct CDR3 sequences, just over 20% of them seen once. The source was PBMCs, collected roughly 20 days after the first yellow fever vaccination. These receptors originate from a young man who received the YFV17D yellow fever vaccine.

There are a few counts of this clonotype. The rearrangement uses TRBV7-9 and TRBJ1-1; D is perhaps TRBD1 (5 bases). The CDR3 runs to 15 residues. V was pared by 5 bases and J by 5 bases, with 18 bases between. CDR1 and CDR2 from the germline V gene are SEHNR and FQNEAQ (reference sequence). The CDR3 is CASSPRSGGWTEAFF. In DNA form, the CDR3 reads TGTGCCAGCAGCCCACGATCCGGGGGTTGGACTGAAGCTTTCTTT.

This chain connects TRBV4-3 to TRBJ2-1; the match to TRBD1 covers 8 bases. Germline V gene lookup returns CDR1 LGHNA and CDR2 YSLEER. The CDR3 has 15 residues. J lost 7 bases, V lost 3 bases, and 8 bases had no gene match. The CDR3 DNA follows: TGCGCCAGCAGCCAGGCGGACAGGGCAGTAAATGAGCAGTTCTTC. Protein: CASSQADRAVNEQFF.

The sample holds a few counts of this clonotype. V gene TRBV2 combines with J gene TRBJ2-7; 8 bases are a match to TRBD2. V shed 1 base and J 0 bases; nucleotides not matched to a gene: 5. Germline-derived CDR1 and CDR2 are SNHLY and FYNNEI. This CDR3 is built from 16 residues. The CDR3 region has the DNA TGTGCCAGCAGTGAAGGTAGCGGGGTAAGCTCCTACGAGCAGTACTTC. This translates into CASSEGSGVSSYEQYF.

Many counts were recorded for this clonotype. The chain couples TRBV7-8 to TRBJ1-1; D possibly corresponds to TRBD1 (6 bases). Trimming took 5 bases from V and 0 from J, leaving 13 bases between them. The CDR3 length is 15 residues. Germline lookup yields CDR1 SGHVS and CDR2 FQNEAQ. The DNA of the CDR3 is TGTGCCAGCAGCCACGGGACATTAATGAACACTGAAGCTTTCTTT. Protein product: CASSHGTLMNTEAFF.

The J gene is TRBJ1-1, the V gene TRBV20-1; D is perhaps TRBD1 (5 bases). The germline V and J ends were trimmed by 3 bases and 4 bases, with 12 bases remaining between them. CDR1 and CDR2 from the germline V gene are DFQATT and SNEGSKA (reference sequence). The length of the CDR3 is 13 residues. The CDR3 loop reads CSARGWRGTEAFF. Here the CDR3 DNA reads TGCAGTGCTAGGGGCTGGAGGGGCACTGAAGCTTTCTTT.

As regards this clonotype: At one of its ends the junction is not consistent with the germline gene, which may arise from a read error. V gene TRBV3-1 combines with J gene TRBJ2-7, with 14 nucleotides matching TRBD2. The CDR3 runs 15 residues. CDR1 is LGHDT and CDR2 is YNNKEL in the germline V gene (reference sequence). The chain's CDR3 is CASSQTPGLAGEGDF. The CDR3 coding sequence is TGTGCCAGCAGCCAAACGCCGGGACTAGCGGGGGAAGGGGACTTC.

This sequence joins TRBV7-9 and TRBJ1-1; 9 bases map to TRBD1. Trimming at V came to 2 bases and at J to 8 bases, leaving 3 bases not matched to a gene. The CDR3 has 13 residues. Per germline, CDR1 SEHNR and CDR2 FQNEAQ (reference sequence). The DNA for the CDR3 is TGTGCCAGCAGCTTAAGGACAGGGGAAGAAGCTTTCTTT. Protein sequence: CASSLRTGEEAFF.

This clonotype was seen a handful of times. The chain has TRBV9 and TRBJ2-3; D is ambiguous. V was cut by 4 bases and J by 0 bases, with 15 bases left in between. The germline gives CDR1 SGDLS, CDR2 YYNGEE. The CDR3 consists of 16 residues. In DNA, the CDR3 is TGTGCCAGCAGCCCTGGCCGGGCAGAGAGCACAGATACGCAGTATTTT. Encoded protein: CASSPGRAESTDTQYF.

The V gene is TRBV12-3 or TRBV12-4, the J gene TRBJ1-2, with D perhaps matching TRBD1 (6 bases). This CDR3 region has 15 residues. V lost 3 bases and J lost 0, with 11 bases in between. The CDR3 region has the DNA TGTGCCAGCAGTTTGGGGGACAAAACTAACTATGGCTACACCTTC. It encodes CASSLGDKTNYGYTF.

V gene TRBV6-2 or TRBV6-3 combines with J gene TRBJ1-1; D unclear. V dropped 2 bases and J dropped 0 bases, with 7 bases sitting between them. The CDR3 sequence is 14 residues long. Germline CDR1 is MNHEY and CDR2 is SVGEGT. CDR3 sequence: CASSYERVNTEAFF. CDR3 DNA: TGTGCCAGCAGTTACGAGAGGGTGAACACTGAAGCTTTCTTT.

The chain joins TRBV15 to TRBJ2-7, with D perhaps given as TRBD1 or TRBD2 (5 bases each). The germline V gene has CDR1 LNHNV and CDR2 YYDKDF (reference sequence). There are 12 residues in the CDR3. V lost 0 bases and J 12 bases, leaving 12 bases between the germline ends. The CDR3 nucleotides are TGTGCCACCAGCAGAGATTCCTCGGGGCTGTACTTC. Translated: CATSRDSSGLYF.

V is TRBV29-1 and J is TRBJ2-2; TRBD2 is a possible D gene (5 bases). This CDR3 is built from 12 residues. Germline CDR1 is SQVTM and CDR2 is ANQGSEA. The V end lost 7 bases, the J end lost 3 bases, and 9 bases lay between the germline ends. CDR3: CSATRHTGELFF. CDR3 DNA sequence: TGCAGCGCTACTAGGCACACCGGGGAGCTGTTTTTT.

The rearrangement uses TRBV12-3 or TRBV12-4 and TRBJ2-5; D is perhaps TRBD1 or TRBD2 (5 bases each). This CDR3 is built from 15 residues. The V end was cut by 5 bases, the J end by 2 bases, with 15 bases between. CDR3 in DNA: TGTGCCAGCAGTCCGATGGGGTGGGGGCAAGAGACCCAGTACTTC. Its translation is CASSPMGWGQETQYF.

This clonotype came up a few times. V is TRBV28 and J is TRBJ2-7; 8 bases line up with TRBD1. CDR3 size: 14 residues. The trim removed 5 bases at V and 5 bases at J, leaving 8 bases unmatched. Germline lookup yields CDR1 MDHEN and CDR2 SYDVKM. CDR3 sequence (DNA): TGTGCCAGCAGTCCCCTCGGACAGGGCAACGAGCAGTACGTC. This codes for CASSPLGQGNEQYV.

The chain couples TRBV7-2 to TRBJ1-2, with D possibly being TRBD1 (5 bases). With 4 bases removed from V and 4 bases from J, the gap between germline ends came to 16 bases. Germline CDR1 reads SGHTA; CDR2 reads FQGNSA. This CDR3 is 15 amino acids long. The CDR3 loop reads CASSSSSGGGYGYTF. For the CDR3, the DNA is TGTGCCAGCAGCTCCAGTTCGGGGGGAGGCTATGGCTACACCTTC.

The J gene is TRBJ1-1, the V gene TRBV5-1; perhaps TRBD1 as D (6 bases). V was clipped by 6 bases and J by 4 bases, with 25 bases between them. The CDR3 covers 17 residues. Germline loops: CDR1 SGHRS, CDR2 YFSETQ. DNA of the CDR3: TGCGCCAGCACCGAACCGCGGGGTACGGGGGGCAGCACTGAAGCTTTCTTT. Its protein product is CASTEPRGTGGSTEAFF.

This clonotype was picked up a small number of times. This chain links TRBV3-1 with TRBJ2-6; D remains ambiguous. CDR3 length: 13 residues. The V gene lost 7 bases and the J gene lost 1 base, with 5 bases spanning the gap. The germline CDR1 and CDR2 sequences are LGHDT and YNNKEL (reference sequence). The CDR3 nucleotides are TGTGCCAGCACGAGTTCTGGGGCCAACGTCCTGACTTTC. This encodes CASTSSGANVLTF.

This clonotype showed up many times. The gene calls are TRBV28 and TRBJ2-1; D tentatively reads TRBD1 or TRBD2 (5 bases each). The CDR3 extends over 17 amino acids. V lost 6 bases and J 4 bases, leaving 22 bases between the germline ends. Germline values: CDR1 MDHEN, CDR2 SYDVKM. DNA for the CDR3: TGTGCCAGCAGCCCACTAACGGTCCGGGGACCTTACAATGAGCAGTTCTTC. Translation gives CASSPLTVRGPYNEQFF.

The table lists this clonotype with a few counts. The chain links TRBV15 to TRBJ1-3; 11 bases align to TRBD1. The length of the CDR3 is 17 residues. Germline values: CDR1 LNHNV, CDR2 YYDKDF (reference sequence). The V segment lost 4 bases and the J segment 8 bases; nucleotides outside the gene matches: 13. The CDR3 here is CATSIFGQGALVDTIYF. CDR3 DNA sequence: TGTGCCACCAGCATCTTCGGACAGGGGGCCCTTGTGGACACCATATATTTT.

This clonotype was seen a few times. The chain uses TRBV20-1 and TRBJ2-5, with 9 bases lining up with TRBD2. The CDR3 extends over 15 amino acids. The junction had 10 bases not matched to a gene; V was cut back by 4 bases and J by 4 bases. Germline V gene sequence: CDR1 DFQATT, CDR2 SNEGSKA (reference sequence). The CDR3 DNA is TGCAGTGCTATATTAGGCGGGGGGGCCACAGAGACCCAGTACTTC. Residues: CSAILGGGATETQYF.

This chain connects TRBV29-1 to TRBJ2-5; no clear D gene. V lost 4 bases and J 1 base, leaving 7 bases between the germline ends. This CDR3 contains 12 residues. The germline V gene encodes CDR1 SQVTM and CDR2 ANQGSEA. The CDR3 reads CSVAEPQETQYF. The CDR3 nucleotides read TGCAGCGTTGCAGAACCCCAAGAGACCCAGTACTTC.

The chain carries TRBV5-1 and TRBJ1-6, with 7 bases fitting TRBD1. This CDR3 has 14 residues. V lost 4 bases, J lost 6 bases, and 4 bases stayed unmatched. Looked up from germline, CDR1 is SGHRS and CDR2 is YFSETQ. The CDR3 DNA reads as TGCGCCAGCAGCGCGGGACAGATTAATTCACCCCTCCACTTT. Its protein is CASSAGQINSPLHF. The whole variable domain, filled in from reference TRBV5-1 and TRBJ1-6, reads KAGVTQTPRYLIKTRGQQVTLSCSPISGHRSVSWYQQTPGQGLQFLFEYFSETQRNKGNFPGRFSGRQFSNSRSEMNVSTLELGDSALYLCASSAGQINSPLHFGNGTRLTVT.

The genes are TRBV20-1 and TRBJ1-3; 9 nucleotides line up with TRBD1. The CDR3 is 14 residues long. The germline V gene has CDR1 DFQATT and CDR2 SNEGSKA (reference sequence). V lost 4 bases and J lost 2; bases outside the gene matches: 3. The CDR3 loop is CSANRDRAGNTIYF. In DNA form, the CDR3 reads TGCAGTGCTAATAGGGACAGGGCTGGAAACACCATATATTTT.

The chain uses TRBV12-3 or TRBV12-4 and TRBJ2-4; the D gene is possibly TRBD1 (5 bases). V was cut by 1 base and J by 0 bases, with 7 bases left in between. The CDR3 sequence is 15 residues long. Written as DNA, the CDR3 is TGTGCCAGCAGTTTAGGGGGCGCAGCCAAAAACATTCAGTACTTC. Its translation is CASSLGGAAKNIQYF.